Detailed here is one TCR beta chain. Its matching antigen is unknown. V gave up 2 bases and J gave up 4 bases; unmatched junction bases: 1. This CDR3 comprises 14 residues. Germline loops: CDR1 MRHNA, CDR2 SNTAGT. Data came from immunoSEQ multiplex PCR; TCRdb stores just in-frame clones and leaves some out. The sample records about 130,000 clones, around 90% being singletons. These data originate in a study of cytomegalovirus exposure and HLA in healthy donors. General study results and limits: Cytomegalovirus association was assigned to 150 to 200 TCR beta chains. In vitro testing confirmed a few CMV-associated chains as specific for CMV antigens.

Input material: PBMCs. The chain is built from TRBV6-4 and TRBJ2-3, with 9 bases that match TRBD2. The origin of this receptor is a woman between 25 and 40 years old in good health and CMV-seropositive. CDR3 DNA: TGTGCCAGCAGTGACGTAGCGGGAGCAGATACGCAGTATTTT. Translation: CASSDVAGADTQYF.